Below, 14 T cell receptor beta chains from the same sample are listed, as sequenced in a study of blood T cell repertoires in COVID-19. Libraries were prepared by immunoSEQ multiplex PCR; TCRdb keeps only in-frame clonotypes and omits some of them. The data hold approximately 160,000 clones, with 84% observed a single time. Sequencing used peripheral blood. These receptors all stem from a man between 18 and 35 years old with active or convalescent COVID-19.

The chain uses TRBV19 and TRBJ1-4; 7 positions match TRBD1. Germline V CDR1 and CDR2: LNHDA, SQIVND (reference sequence). The CDR3 is made up of 15 amino acids. The J segment lost 6 bases and the V segment lost 6 bases, leaving 10 bases of the junction unmatched. CDR3 DNA: TGTGCCAGTAGCGAAACGACAGGGCGGTATGAAAAACTGTTTTTT. It is translated as CASSETTGRYEKLFF.

This clone was picked up a small number of times. The chain carries TRBV11-3 and TRBJ2-3, with D maybe TRBD2 (6 bases). V lost 5 bases and J lost 3, with 21 bases in between. Germline V lookup: CDR1 SGHNT, CDR2 YENEEA. The CDR3 sequence is 17 residues long. This CDR3 reads CASSEPGRANPTDTQYF. The CDR3 DNA sequence: TGTGCCAGCAGCGAGCCCGGGAGAGCGAACCCAACAGATACGCAGTATTTT.

This clone was observed once. This sequence joins TRBV2 and TRBJ1-3; 9 bases map to TRBD1. Germline CDR1 and CDR2: SNHLY and FYNNEI. V was pared by 7 bases and J by 0 bases, with 10 bases of the junction left unmatched. The CDR3 length is 17 residues. CDR3 in DNA: TGTGCCAGCACAATTACAGGGGGCACCCTCTCTGGAAACACCATATATTTT. Translating gives CASTITGGTLSGNTIYF.

This chain connects TRBV7-9 to TRBJ1-2; TRBD1 matches at 7 bases. After removal of 2 bases from V and 8 bases from J, the junction contained 8 bases not matched to a gene. The CDR3 totals 14 residues. Germline V gives CDR1 SEHNR, CDR2 FQNEAQ (reference sequence). CDR3 protein: CASSLRQGVLGYTF. In nucleotides, the CDR3 is TGTGCCAGCAGCTTACGACAGGGCGTGCTAGGCTACACCTTC.

This clone came up a few times. The chain uses TRBV4-3 and TRBJ2-7; 12 bases map to TRBD1. CDR1 and CDR2 from the germline V gene are LGHNA and YSLEER. The CDR3 contains 16 residues. V shed 1 base, J shed 9 bases, and the junction held 10 bases outside the gene matches. For the CDR3, the DNA is TGCGCCAGCAGCCAAGGCGCCGGGACAGGGGGCGAAAGGCAGTACTTC. Translated: CASSQGAGTGGERQYF.

This chain uses TRBV18 with TRBJ2-7; tentatively, D is TRBD2 (5 bases). The CDR3 is 16 residues long. Deletions cut 6 bases from V and 7 bases from J, with 25 bases between. The germline CDR1 and CDR2 sequences are KGHSH and LQKENI. The CDR3 bases are TGTGCCAGCTCGCTCGGACTTGACCGTGGGTTTGCAGAGCAGTACTTC. Amino acids: CASSLGLDRGFAEQYF.

This rearrangement joins TRBV19 to TRBJ2-7, with 8 nucleotides matching TRBD2. The CDR3 has 13 residues. The V segment lost 8 bases and the J segment 2 bases; nucleotides outside the gene matches: 5. CDR1 is LNHDA, CDR2 SQIVND, per germline (reference sequence). The DNA for the CDR3 is TGTGCCAGTGGGACGGGGGGGCCCTACGAGCAGTACTTC. Translating it yields CASGTGGPYEQYF.

The chain combines TRBV28 with TRBJ1-5; TRBD1 matches at 7 bases. V trimming: 2 bases; J trimming: 6 bases; junction bases outside the gene matches: 4. The germline CDR1 and CDR2 sequences are MDHEN and SYDVKM. This CDR3 is 14 amino acids long. CDR3 bases: TGTGCCAGCAGTTTAATGACAGGGCGTCAGCCCCAGCATTTT. Translating gives CASSLMTGRQPQHF.

The chain carries TRBV3-1 (or the pseudogene TRBV3-2) and TRBJ1-4; TRBD1 is a possible D gene (5 bases). The V gene's germline CDR1 is LGHDT and CDR2 YNNKEL (reference sequence). The germline V and J ends were trimmed by 2 bases and 4 bases, with 11 bases remaining between them. The CDR3 loop spans 15 amino acids. The CDR3: CASSQRKGDNEKLFF. In nucleotides, the CDR3 is TGTGCCAGCAGCCAAAGGAAAGGGGATAATGAAAAACTGTTTTTT.

This clone was observed a single time. This chain uses TRBV4-2 with TRBJ2-3; no firm D call. Germline lookup yields CDR1 LGHNA and CDR2 YNFKEQ. Trimming cost V 0 bases and J 6 bases, with 13 bases left between them. This CDR3 has 15 amino acids. CDR3 in DNA: TGTGCCAGCAGCCAAGATATGGCTAGTCGGGATACGCAGTATTTT. Protein sequence: CASSQDMASRDTQYF.

The V gene is TRBV25-1, the J gene TRBJ1-2, with 7 bases fitting TRBD1. Trimming at V came to 1 base and at J to 6 bases, leaving 8 bases not matched to a gene. CDR3 length equals 15 residues. Germline assignment: CDR1 MGHDK and CDR2 SYGVNS. The CDR3 reads CASSEFAGGINGYTF. The CDR3 nucleotides are TGTGCCAGCAGTGAATTCGCAGGGGGGATCAATGGCTACACCTTC.

The J gene is TRBJ2-7, the V gene TRBV5-4; 9 bases are shared with TRBD1. The germline V gene has CDR1 SGHNT and CDR2 YYREEE (reference sequence). Unmatched junction bases numbered 6, after V lost 4 bases and J lost 4 bases. The CDR3 runs to 14 residues. The CDR3 here is CASSGGQGKYEQYF. The CDR3 DNA is TGTGCCAGCAGCGGCGGACAGGGGAAGTACGAGCAGTACTTC.

This chain uses TRBV19 with TRBJ2-7; 9 bases map to TRBD1. Germline assignment: CDR1 LNHDA and CDR2 SQIVND (reference sequence). The ends lost 7 bases at V and 2 bases at J; junction bases unmatched: 12. This CDR3 is 16 amino acids long. CDR3 sequence reads: CASTATGTGTAYEQYF. DNA for the CDR3: TGTGCCAGTACCGCCACCGGGACAGGGACAGCCTACGAGCAGTACTTC.

V and J are TRBV24-1 and TRBJ2-1; a possible D gene is TRBD1 (6 bases). The CDR3 loop spans 16 amino acids. Trimming removed 4 bases at V and 1 base at J, with 13 bases between. The germline gives CDR1 KGHDR, CDR2 SFDVKD. Written as DNA, the CDR3 is TGTGCCACCAGTGAAACATCGACAGGTTCCTACAATGAGCAGTTCTTC. Protein sequence: CATSETSTGSYNEQFF.